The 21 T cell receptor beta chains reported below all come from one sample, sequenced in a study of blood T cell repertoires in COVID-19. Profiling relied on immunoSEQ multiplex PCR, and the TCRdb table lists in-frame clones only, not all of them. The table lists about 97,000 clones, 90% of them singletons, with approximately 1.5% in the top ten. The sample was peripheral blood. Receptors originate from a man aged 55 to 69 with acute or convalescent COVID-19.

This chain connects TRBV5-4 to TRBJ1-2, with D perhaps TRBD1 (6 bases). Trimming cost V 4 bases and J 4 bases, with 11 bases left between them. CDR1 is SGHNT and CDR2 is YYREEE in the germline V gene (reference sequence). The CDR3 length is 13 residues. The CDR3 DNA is TGTGCCAGCAGCCTTACAGGGATCTATGGCTACACCTTC. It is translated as CASSLTGIYGYTF.

CDR3 sequence reads: CASRIRGYNEKLFF. CDR3 coding DNA: TGTGCCAGCAGGATCAGGGGGTATAATGAAAAACTGTTTTTT. This chain connects TRBV2 to TRBJ1-4; 7 bases match TRBD1. The germline CDR1 and CDR2 sequences are SNHLY and FYNNEI. V shed 6 bases, J shed 4 bases, and the junction held 5 bases outside the gene matches. The CDR3 has 14 residues.

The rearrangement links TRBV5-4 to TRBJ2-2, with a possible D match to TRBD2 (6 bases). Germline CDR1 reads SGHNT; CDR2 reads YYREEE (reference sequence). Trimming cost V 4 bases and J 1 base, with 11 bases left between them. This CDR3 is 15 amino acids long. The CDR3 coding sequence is TGTGCCAGCAGCGCGATGGAGGGGAACACCGGGGAGCTGTTTTTT. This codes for CASSAMEGNTGELFF.

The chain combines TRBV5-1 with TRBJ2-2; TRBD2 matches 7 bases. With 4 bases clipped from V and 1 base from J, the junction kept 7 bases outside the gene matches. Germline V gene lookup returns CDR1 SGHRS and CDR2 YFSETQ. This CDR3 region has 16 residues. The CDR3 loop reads CASSPWSSGNTGELFF. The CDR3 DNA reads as TGCGCCAGCAGCCCTTGGTCTAGCGGGAACACCGGGGAGCTGTTTTTT.

CDR3 sequence (DNA): TGTGCCAGCTCACAGTCTTCAGGGGGCGTAAACTATGGCTACACCTTC. Its protein is CASSQSSGGVNYGYTF. The V call is TRBV18, the J call TRBJ1-2; 8 positions match TRBD1. Germline CDR1 is KGHSH and CDR2 is LQKENI. The CDR3 is made up of 16 amino acids. With 4 bases clipped from V and 2 bases from J, the junction kept 9 bases outside the gene matches.

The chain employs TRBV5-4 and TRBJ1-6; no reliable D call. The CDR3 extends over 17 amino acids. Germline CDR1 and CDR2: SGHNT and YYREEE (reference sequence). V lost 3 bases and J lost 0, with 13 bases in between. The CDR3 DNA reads TGTGCCAGCAGCTCTACGGGTCAGAGCTCCTATAATTCACCCCTCCACTTT. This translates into CASSSTGQSSYNSPLHF.

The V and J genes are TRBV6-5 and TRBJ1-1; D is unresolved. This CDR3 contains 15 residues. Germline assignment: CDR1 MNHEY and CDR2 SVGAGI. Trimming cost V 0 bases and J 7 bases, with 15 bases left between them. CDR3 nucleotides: TGTGCCAGCAGTTACTCGGCGATGTTGGGGAGTGAAGCTTTCTTT. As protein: CASSYSAMLGSEAFF.

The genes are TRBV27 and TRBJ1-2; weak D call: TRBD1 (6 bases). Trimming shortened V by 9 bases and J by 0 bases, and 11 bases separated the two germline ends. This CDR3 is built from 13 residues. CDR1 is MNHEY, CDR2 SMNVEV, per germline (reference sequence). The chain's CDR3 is CASWTASNYGYTF. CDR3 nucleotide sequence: TGTGCCAGTTGGACAGCCTCTAACTATGGCTACACCTTC.

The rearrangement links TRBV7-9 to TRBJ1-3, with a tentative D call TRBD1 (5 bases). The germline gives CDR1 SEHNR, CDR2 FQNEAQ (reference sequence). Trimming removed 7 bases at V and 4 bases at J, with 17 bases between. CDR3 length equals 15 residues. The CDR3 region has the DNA TGTGCCAGCATAGCATCGGCAGGGAGGGGAAACACCATATATTTT. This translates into CASIASAGRGNTIYF.

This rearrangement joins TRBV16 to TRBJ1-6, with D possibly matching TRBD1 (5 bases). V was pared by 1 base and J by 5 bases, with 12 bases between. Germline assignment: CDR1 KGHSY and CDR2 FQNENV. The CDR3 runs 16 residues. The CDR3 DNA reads TGTGCCAGCAGCCAATTGGCAGGGAATGATAATTCACCCCTCCACTTT. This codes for CASSQLAGNDNSPLHF.

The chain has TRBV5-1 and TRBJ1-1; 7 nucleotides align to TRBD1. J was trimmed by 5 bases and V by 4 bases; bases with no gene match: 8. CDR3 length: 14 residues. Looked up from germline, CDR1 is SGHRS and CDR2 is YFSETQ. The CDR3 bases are TGCGCCAGCAGCCCCGACAGGGTAGAGACTGAAGCTTTCTTT. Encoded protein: CASSPDRVETEAFF.

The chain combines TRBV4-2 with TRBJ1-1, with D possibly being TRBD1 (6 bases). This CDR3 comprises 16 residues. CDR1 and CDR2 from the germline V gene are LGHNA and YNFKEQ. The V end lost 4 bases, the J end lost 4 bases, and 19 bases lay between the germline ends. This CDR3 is CASSLVFGGQGTEAFF. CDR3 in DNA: TGTGCCAGCAGCCTGGTCTTTGGGGGCCAGGGCACTGAAGCTTTCTTT.

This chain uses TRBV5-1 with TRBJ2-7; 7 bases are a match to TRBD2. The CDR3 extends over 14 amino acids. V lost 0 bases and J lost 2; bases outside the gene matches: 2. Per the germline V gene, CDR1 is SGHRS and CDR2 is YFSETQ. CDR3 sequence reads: CASSLDRGAYEQYF. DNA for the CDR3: TGCGCCAGCAGCTTGGATCGGGGGGCCTACGAGCAGTACTTC.

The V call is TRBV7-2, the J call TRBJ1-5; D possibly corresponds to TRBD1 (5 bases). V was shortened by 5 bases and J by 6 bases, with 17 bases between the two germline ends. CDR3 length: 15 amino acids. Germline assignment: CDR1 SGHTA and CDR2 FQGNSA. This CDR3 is CASSQGAREGQPQHF. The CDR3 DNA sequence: TGTGCCAGCAGCCAAGGGGCCAGGGAGGGTCAGCCCCAGCATTTT.

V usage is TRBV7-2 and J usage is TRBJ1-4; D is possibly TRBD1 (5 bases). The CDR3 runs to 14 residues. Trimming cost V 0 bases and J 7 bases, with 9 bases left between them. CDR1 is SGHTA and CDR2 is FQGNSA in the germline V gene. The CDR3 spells CASSLARGGEKLFF. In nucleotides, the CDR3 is TGTGCCAGCAGCTTAGCGCGGGGGGGTGAAAAACTGTTTTTT.

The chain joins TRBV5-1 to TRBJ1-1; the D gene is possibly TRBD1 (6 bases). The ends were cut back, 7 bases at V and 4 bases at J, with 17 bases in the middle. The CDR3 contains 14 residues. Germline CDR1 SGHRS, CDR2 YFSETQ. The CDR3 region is CASGRDINPTEAFF. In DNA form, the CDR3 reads TGCGCCAGCGGGAGGGACATTAATCCCACTGAAGCTTTCTTT.

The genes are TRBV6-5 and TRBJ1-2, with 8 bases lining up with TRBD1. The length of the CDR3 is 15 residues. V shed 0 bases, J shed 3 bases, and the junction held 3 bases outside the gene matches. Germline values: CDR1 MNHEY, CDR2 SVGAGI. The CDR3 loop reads CASSYSRQGHYGYTF. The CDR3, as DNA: TGTGCCAGCAGTTACTCGAGACAGGGGCACTATGGCTACACCTTC.

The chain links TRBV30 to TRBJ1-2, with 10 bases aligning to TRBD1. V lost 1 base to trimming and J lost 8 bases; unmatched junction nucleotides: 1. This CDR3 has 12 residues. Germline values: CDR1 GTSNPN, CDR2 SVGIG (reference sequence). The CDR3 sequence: CAWSETGGGYTF. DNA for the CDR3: TGTGCCTGGAGTGAGACAGGGGGCGGCTACACCTTC.

CDR3 nucleotide sequence: TGTGCCAGCAGCCGGGGGGTCCAAGAGACCCAGTACTTC. This translates into CASSRGVQETQYF. This chain connects TRBV7-9 to TRBJ2-5; TRBD2 aligns across 7 bases. The CDR3 spans 13 residues. Germline V gene lookup returns CDR1 SEHNR and CDR2 FQNEAQ (reference sequence). Losses at the gene ends were 5 bases for V and 1 base for J; bases not matched to a gene: 1.

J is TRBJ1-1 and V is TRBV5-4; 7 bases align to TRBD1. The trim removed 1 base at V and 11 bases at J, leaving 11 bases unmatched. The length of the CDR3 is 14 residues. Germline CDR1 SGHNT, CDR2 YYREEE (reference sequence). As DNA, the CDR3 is TGTGCCAGCAGCTTGAAGGAACAGACAGGGCGGGCTTTCTTT. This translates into CASSLKEQTGRAFF.

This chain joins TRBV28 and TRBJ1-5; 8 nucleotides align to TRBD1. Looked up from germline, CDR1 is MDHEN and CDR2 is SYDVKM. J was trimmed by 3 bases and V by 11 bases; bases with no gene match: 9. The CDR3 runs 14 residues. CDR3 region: CAHREGQVNQPQHF. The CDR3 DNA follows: TGTGCCCATCGAGAGGGACAGGTCAATCAGCCCCAGCATTTT.